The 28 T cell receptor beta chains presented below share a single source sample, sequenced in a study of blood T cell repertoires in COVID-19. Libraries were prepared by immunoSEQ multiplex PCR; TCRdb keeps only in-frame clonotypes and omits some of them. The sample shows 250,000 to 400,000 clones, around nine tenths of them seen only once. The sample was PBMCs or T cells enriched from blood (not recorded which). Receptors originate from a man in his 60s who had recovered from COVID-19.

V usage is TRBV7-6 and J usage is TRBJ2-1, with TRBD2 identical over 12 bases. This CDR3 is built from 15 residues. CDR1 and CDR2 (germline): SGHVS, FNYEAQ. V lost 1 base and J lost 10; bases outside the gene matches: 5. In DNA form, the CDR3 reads TGTGCCAGCAGCTTAGGAGCTAGCGGGGGGGCAGAGCAGTTCTTC. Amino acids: CASSLGASGGAEQFF.

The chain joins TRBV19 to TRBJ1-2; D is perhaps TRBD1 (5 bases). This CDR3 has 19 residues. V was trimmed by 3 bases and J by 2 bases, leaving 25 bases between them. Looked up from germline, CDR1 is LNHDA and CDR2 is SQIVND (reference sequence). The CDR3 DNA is TGTGCCAGTAGTATCTATGGGGCCCGGCCGACAGATACCAACTATGGCTACACCTTC. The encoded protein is CASSIYGARPTDTNYGYTF.

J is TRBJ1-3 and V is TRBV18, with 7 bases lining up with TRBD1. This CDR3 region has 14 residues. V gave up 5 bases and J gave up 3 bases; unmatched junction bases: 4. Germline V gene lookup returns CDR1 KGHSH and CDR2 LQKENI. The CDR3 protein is CASSTDRDGNTIYF. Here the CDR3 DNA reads TGTGCCAGCTCAACCGACAGGGATGGAAACACCATATATTTT.

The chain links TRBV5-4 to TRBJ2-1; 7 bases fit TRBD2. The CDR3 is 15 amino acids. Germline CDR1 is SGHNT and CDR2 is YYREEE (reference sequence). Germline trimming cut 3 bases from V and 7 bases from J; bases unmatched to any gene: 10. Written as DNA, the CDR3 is TGTGCCAGCAGCTCGACTAGCTCCATGGGGAATGAGCAGTTCTTC. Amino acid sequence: CASSSTSSMGNEQFF.

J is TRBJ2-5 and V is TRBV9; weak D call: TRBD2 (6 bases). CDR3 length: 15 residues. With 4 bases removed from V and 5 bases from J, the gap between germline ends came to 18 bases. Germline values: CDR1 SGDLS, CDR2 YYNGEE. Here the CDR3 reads CASSPRGPLGETQYF. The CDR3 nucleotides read TGTGCCAGCAGCCCGCGGGGTCCGCTGGGGGAGACCCAGTACTTC.

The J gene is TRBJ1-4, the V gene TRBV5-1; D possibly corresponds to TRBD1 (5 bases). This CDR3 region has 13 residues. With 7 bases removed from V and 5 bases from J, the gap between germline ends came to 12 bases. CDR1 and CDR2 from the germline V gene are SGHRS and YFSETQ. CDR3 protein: CASQDTPNEKLFF. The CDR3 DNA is TGCGCCAGCCAGGACACGCCGAATGAAAAACTGTTTTTT.

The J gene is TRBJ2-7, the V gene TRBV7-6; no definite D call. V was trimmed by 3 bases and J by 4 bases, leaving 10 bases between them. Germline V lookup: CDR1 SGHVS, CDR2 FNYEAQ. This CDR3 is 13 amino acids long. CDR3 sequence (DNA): TGTGCCAGCAGCTTGTCTTTAGATTACGAGCAGTACTTC. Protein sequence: CASSLSLDYEQYF.

The CDR3 sequence: CASGTGAAEAFF. CDR3 coding DNA: TGTGCCAGCGGGACAGGGGCGGCTGAAGCTTTCTTT. This chain joins TRBV25-1 and TRBJ1-1; 10 nucleotides agree with TRBD1. J gave up 6 bases and V 8 bases, and 3 bases lay outside the gene matches. From germline, CDR1 is MGHDK and CDR2 SYGVNS. CDR3 length equals 12 residues.

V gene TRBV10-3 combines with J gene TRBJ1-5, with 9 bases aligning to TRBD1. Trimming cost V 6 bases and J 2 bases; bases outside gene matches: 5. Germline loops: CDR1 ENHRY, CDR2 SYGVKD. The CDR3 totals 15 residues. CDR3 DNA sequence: TGTGCCATCAGCACAGGGGGCTATGGCAATCAGCCCCAGCATTTT. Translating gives CAISTGGYGNQPQHF.

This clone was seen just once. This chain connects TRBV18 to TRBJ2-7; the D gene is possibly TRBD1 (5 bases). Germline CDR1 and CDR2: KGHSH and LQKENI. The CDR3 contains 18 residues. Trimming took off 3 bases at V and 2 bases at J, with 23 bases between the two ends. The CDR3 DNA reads TGTGCCAGCTCACCTAAATATGTAACAGGTGACGTTCCCTACGAGCAGTACTTC. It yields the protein CASSPKYVTGDVPYEQYF.

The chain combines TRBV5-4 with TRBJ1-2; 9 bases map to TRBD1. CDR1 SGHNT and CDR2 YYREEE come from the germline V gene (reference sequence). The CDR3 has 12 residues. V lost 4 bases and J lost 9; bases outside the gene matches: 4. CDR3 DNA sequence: TGTGCCAGCAGCCCGGGGACAGGGCGCTACACCTTC. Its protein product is CASSPGTGRYTF.

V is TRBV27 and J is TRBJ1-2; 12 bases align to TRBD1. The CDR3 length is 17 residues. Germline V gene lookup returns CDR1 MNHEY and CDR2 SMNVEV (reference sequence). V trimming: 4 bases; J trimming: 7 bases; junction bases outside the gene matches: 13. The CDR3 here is CASSWFGTGGRLGGYTF. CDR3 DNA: TGTGCCAGCAGTTGGTTTGGGACAGGGGGCCGGTTGGGTGGCTACACCTTC.

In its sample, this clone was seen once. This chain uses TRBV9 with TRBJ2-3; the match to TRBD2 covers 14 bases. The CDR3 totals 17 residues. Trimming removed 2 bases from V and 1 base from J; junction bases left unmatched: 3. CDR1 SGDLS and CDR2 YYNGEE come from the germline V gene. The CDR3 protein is CASSVTSGRAGTDTQYF. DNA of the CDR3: TGTGCCAGCAGCGTGACTAGCGGGAGGGCCGGCACAGATACGCAGTATTTT.

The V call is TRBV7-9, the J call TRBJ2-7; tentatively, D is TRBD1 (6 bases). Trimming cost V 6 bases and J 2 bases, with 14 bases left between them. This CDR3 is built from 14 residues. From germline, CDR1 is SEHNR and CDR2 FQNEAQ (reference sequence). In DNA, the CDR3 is TGTGCCAGCAGGAGTGGACAGCTCGCCTACGAGCAGTACTTC. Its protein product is CASRSGQLAYEQYF.

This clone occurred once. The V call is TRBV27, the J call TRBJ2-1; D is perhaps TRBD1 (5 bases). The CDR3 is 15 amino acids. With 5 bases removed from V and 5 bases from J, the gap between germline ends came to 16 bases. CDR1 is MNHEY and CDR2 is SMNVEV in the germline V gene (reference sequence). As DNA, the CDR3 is TGTGCCAGCAGTGCAGGGTCCTCAGCTAACAATGAGCAGTTCTTC. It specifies CASSAGSSANNEQFF.

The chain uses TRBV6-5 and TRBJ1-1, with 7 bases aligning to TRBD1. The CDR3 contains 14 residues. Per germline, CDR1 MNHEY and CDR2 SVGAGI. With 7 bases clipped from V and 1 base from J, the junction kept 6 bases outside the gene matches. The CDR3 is CASTETGRNTEAFF. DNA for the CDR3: TGTGCCAGCACCGAGACAGGGCGGAACACTGAAGCTTTCTTT.

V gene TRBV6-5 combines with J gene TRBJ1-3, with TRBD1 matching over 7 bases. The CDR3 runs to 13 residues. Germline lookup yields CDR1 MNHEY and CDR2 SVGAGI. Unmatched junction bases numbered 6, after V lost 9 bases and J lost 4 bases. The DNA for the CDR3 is TGTGCCAGTACAGGGGATAAAGGAAACACCATATATTTT. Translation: CASTGDKGNTIYF.

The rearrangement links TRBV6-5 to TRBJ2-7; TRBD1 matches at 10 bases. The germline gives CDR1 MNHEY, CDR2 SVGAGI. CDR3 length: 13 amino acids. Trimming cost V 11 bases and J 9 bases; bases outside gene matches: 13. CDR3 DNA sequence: TGTGCCGGAAAGGGGGACAGGGGTCTTGGGCAGTACTTC. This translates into CAGKGDRGLGQYF.

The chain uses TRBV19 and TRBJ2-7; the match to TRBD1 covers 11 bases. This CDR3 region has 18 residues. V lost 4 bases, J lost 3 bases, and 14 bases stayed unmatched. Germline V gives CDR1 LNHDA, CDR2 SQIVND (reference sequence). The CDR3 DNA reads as TGTGCCAGTAGTAAAAGCCGGGACAGGGGGGCGGTAAACTACGAGCAGTACTTC. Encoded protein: CASSKSRDRGAVNYEQYF.

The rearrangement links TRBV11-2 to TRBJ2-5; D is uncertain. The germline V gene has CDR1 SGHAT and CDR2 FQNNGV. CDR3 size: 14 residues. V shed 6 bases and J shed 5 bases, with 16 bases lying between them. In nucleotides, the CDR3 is TGTGCCAGCAGTCCTAGTGGTAGAAGTGAGACCCAGTACTTC. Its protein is CASSPSGRSETQYF.

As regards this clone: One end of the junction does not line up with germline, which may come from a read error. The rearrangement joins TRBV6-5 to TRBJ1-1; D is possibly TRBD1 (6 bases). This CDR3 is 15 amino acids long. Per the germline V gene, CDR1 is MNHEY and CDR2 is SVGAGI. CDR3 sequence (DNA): TGTGCCAGCGGGCTGGCAGGGGCCCTGAAGACTGAAGCTTTCTTT. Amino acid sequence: CASGLAGALKTEAFF.

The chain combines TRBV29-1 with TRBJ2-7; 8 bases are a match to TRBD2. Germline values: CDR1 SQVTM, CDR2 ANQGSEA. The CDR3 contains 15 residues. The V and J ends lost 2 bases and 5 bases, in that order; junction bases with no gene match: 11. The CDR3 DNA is TGCAGCGTTGAATTATCTGGCGGGAGGATCGACGAGCAGTACTTC. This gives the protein CSVELSGGRIDEQYF.

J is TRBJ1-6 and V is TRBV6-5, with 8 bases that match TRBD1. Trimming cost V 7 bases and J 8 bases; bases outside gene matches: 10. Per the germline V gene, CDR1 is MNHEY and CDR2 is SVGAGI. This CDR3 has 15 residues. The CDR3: CASKFQGAGYSPLHF. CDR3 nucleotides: TGTGCCAGCAAATTCCAGGGGGCTGGTTATTCACCCCTCCACTTT.

CDR3 DNA sequence: TGTGCCAGCAGCCTTCCCCCGGCGGGGGGGCTTGGCGGGGAGCTGTTTTTT. As protein: CASSLPPAGGLGGELFF. The V and J genes are TRBV5-4 and TRBJ2-2; 9 bases match TRBD2. This CDR3 has 17 residues. V lost 4 bases to trimming and J lost 7 bases; unmatched junction nucleotides: 14. Germline CDR1 SGHNT, CDR2 YYREEE (reference sequence).

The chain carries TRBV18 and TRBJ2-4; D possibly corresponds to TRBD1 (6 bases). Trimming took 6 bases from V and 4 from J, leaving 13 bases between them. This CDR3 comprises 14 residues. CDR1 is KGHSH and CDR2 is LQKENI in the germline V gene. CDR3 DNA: TGTGCCAGCTCTCCCGAGGGGGTAAAAAACATTCAGTACTTC. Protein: CASSPEGVKNIQYF.

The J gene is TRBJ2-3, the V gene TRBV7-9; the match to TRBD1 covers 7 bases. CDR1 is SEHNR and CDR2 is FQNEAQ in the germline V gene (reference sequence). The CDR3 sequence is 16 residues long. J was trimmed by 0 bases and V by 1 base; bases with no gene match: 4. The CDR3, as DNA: TGTGCCAGCAGCTTAGTAGGACAGGTTAGCACAGATACGCAGTATTTT. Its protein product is CASSLVGQVSTDTQYF.

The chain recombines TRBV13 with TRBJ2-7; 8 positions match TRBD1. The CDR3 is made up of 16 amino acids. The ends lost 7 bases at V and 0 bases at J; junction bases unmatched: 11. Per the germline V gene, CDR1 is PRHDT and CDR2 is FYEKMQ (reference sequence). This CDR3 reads CASTSGPGQVSYEQYF. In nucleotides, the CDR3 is TGTGCCAGCACCAGCGGACCGGGACAGGTCTCCTACGAGCAGTACTTC. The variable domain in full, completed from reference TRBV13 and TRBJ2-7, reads AAGVIQSPRHLIKEKRETATLKCYPIPRHDTVYWYQQGPGQDPQFLISFYEKMQSDKGSIPDRFSAQQFSDYHSELNMSSLELGDSALYFCASTSGPGQVSYEQYFGPGTRLTVT.

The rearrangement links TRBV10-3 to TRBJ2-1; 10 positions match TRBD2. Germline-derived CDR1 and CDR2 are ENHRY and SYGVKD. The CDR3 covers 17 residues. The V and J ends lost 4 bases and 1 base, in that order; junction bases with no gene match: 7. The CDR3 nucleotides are TGTGCCATCAGTGGCCTGGGAGCGGGGGGGTCCTACAATGAGCAGTTCTTC. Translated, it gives CAISGLGAGGSYNEQFF.